The T cell receptor beta chain described here comes from a study of radiation and T cells in renal cell carcinoma. Whole-study context: Nephrectomy followed 15 Gy stereotactic body radiation by 4 weeks. The study, taken as a whole, reports: In blood, top tumor clones expanded by 2 weeks, shrinking by 4.

Looked up from germline, CDR1 is GTSNPN and CDR2 is SVGIG (reference sequence). The CDR3 has 11 residues. The germline V and J ends were trimmed by 2 bases and 10 bases, with 11 bases remaining between them. Worth noting for this clone: The antigen remains unidentified.

Libraries were prepared by immunoSEQ multiplex PCR; TCRdb keeps only in-frame clonotypes and omits some of them. The table includes some 130,000 clones, approximately 80% detected once. Time point noted: blood 2 weeks post-SBRT. The treatment: 15 Gy SBRT to primary tumor, nephrectomy 4 weeks later. Serial blood draws occurred at baseline and 2 and 4 weeks post-SBRT. The patient's renal cell carcinoma had clear cell pathology. The gene calls are TRBV30 and TRBJ2-5; D is possibly TRBD1 (6 bases). The sequence was obtained from a woman in her fifties or sixties with renal cell carcinoma. The sample here was blood, taken from a patient whose treatment included radiotherapy and nephrectomy. The CDR3 sequence is CAWSNRDNQYF. The CDR3 DNA sequence: TGTGCCTGGAGTAACCGGGACAACCAGTACTTC.